A single sample gave rise to the 8 T cell receptor beta chains below, sequenced in a study of cytomegalovirus exposure and HLA in healthy donors. The PCR was carried out with 60 Vbeta primers and 13 Jbeta primers. Measured with immunoSEQ multiplex PCR; TCRdb has only the in-frame clones, and not every one. The repertoire holds around 70,000 clones, with over 75% as singletons. The sequencing sample was made of PBMCs. The receptors stem from a human donor in good health.

The rearrangement joins TRBV27 to TRBJ1-5, with 10 bases lining up with TRBD1. The trim removed 6 bases at V and 2 bases at J, leaving 19 bases unmatched. From germline, CDR1 is MNHEY and CDR2 SMNVEV (reference sequence). The length of the CDR3 is 20 residues. CDR3 in amino acids: CASRHDRGQGGYDRNQPQHF. For the CDR3, the DNA is TGTGCCAGCAGACATGACAGAGGACAGGGGGGATATGATCGCAATCAGCCCCAGCATTTT.

This clone was picked up a small number of times. The V gene is TRBV10-3, the J gene TRBJ2-7; D gene uncertain. The CDR3 covers 12 residues. V was shortened by 2 bases and J by 1 base, with 3 bases between the two germline ends. Per the germline V gene, CDR1 is ENHRY and CDR2 is SYGVKD. CDR3 in DNA: TGTGCCATCAGTGAGCTATCCTACGAGCAGTACTTC. It specifies CAISELSYEQYF.

The rearrangement uses TRBV19 and TRBJ2-1; D is perhaps TRBD2 (5 bases). The V gene's germline CDR1 is LNHDA and CDR2 SQIVND (reference sequence). The CDR3 covers 15 residues. V was clipped by 6 bases and J by 4 bases, with 16 bases between them. CDR3 protein: CASSLPSPGYNEQFF. Written as DNA, the CDR3 is TGTGCCAGTAGCCTTCCGAGTCCGGGGTACAATGAGCAGTTCTTC.

The gene calls are TRBV6-6 and TRBJ1-5; 10 bases match TRBD1. The germline CDR1 and CDR2 sequences are MNHNY and SVGAGI (reference sequence). Germline trimming cut 6 bases from V and 5 bases from J; bases unmatched to any gene: 7. This CDR3 has 15 residues. The CDR3 sequence: CASSPDRGKDQPQHF. CDR3 nucleotide sequence: TGTGCCAGCAGCCCGGACAGGGGGAAAGATCAGCCCCAGCATTTT.

The genes are TRBV5-4 and TRBJ1-4, with D perhaps TRBD1 (5 bases). V gave up 4 bases and J gave up 7 bases, with 14 bases separating them. This CDR3 contains 14 residues. Germline assignment: CDR1 SGHNT and CDR2 YYREEE (reference sequence). CDR3 bases: TGTGCCAGCAGCCACGGGGGGATTGGTGAAAAACTGTTTTTT. This encodes CASSHGGIGEKLFF.

The chain uses TRBV9 and TRBJ1-4; D uncertain. CDR1 is SGDLS, CDR2 YYNGEE, per germline. The CDR3 covers 14 residues. V was cut by 1 base and J by 7 bases, with 11 bases left in between. The CDR3 sequence: CASSVTGSSEKLFF. Written as DNA, the CDR3 is TGTGCCAGCAGCGTAACCGGGAGTTCTGAAAAACTGTTTTTT.

The V and J genes are TRBV28 and TRBJ1-1; the D is unclear. Germline loops: CDR1 MDHEN, CDR2 SYDVKM. With 4 bases removed from V and 0 bases from J, the gap between germline ends came to 15 bases. The CDR3 is made up of 16 amino acids. The DNA for the CDR3 is TGTGCCAGCAGTTCCCCAGCGGGCAACTTGAACACTGAAGCTTTCTTT. It yields the protein CASSSPAGNLNTEAFF.

The rearrangement uses TRBV19 and TRBJ2-3; no clear D gene. Germline CDR1 and CDR2: LNHDA and SQIVND (reference sequence). The CDR3 sequence is 13 residues long. Trimming took 3 bases from V and 2 from J, leaving 6 bases between them. CDR3 sequence reads: CASSMMATDTQYF. CDR3 sequence (DNA): TGTGCCAGTAGTATGATGGCCACAGATACGCAGTATTTT.